One and the same sample provided the 15 T cell receptor beta chains below, sequenced in a study of tumor-infiltrating lymphocytes in primary liver carcinoma. Unsorted bulk tissue of roughly 18-32 mg yielded co-extracted RNA and DNA. A primer in the constant region served to generate TCR beta cDNA from 450 to 600 ng of total RNA. Three-round nested multiplex PCR performed with slightly modified ARM-PCR produced the TCR beta libraries. With TRBV1-TRBV30 forward primers and a C-beta reverse primer, the first two PCR rounds were run for approximately 9 cycles each. TCRdb re-analysed the multiplex PCR reads in MiXCR, keeping a single row per CDR3 protein. The table has tens of thousands of distinct CDR3 sequences, 70% to 75% seen once. Material: liver tumor tissue from sampling region 3. The subset: tumor region T3, left-lateral pole. The origin of the receptors is a man aged 35 to 55 with primary liver carcinoma and hepatitis B virus infection.

The chain recombines TRBV4-1 with TRBJ2-1; 9 positions match TRBD2. Germline trimming cut 2 bases from V and 12 bases from J; bases unmatched to any gene: 17. The CDR3 covers 17 residues. Germline V CDR1 and CDR2: MGHRA, YSYEKL. The CDR3 reads CASSQPWGLADYKVQFF. The CDR3 bases are TGCGCCAGCAGCCAACCGTGGGGACTAGCAGACTACAAAGTGCAGTTCTTC.

This clonotype was picked up many times. The chain combines TRBV28 with TRBJ1-6; possibly TRBD1 for D (6 bases). Trimming took off 6 bases at V and 2 bases at J, with 14 bases between the two ends. Germline V gene data show CDR1 as MDHEN and CDR2 as SYDVKM. The CDR3 covers 16 residues. As DNA, the CDR3 is TGTGCCAGCAGCAGGGACATACGCACCTATAATTCACCCCTCCACTTT. Residues: CASSRDIRTYNSPLHF.

A word on this clonotype: One end of the junction varies from germline; a read error may be responsible. The genes are TRBV6-1 and TRBJ2-7; no reliable D call. This CDR3 is built from 13 residues. CDR1 is MNHNS and CDR2 is SASEGT in the germline V gene. The CDR3 reads CARSVWVSYEQYF. The CDR3 DNA reads as TGTGCCAGAAGTGTATGGGTTTCCTACGAGCAGTACTTC.

The chain links TRBV6-5 to TRBJ2-6; TRBD1 agrees at 7 bases. The CDR3 spans 17 residues. Germline V gives CDR1 MNHEY, CDR2 SVGAGI. The ends lost 11 bases at V and 1 base at J; junction bases unmatched: 14. CDR3 region: CAGNSPGQTSGANVLTF. The CDR3 DNA reads TGTGCCGGCAATTCTCCGGGACAGACATCTGGGGCCAACGTCCTGACTTTC.

Ten or more counts support this clonotype. The chain links TRBV29-1 to TRBJ2-7; 8 positions agree with TRBD2. Germline CDR1 SQVTM, CDR2 ANQGSEA. V lost 5 bases, J lost 3 bases, and 3 bases stayed unmatched. This CDR3 is 12 amino acids long. The CDR3 sequence is CSVSGSGYEQYF. CDR3 DNA: TGCAGCGTTAGCGGGAGTGGCTACGAGCAGTACTTC.

Comment on this clonotype: The junction departs from the called germline gene at one end, perhaps through a read error. The chain links TRBV6-5 to TRBJ2-1; no clear D gene. This CDR3 is 13 amino acids long. The V gene's germline CDR1 is MNHEY and CDR2 SVGAGI. The CDR3 DNA sequence: TGTGCCAGCAGATACACTGGCAACAATGAGCAGCTCTTC. This translates into CASRYTGNNEQLF.

This clonotype was found many times. One junction end disagrees with the germline gene, perhaps due to a read error. The V and J genes are TRBV2 and TRBJ2-1; either TRBD1 or TRBD2 may fit D (5 bases each). The CDR3 is 16 amino acids. CDR1 is SNHLY and CDR2 is FYNNEI in the germline V gene. CDR3: CASRLEGLNPYDEQFF. The CDR3 region has the DNA TGTGCCAGCAGGCTAGAGGGGCTCAATCCCTACGATGAGCAGTTCTTC.

J is TRBJ1-2 and V is TRBV21-1; TRBD1 is taken as the D call from the table, unchecked against the DNA. TRBV21-1 is shown as a pseudogene. CDR3 length: 17 residues. CDR3 residues: CASSNKEQPGHKYGYTF. CDR3 bases: TGTGCCAGCAGCAATAAGGAACAACCGGGACACAAGTATGGCTACACCTTC.

As for this clonotype: A much larger clonotype is one base distant, so this may be a read error. Without the conserved terminal phenylalanine or tryptophan, this CDR3 likely stems from a read error. The CDR3 sequence: CATSDTSPRTAEDYGYTL. The CDR3 coding sequence is TGTGCCACCAGTGATACAAGCCCCCGGACAGCCGAGGACTATGGCTACACCCTC. The chain carries TRBV24-1 and TRBJ1-2, with a tentative D call TRBD1 (6 bases). Per the germline V gene, CDR1 is KGHDR and CDR2 is SFDVKD. Trimming cost V 3 bases and J 3 bases, with 22 bases left between them. This CDR3 comprises 18 residues.

This clonotype was counted a single time. Compared with germline, one end of the junction differs, possibly owing to a read error. The chain is built from TRBV11-2 and TRBJ2-7; tentative D call: TRBD1 (5 bases). The CDR3 covers 14 residues. The germline V gene encodes CDR1 SGHAT and CDR2 FQNNGV. The CDR3 nucleotides read TGTACCAGCAGCTTAACCGACAGAGCCTACAAGCCGTACTTC. It translates to CTSSLTDRAYKPYF.

A note on this clonotype: One end of the junction varies from germline; a read error may be responsible. The chain is built from TRBV11-2 and TRBJ1-4; tentative D call: TRBD1 (5 bases). Germline CDR1 and CDR2: SGHAT and FQNNGV. CDR3 size: 18 residues. CDR3 nucleotide sequence: TGTGTCAGCAGCACCGGTCCCCGGGACGGGCGATCTAATGAAAAACTGTTTTTT. Amino acid sequence: CVSSTGPRDGRSNEKLFF.

With respect to this clonotype: The junction differs from germline at one of its ends, possibly a read error. The J gene is TRBJ2-7, the V gene TRBV29-1, with 8 bases identical to TRBD2. CDR1 SQVTM and CDR2 ANQGSEA come from the germline V gene. This CDR3 spans 13 amino acids. CDR3 residues: CGVESGLGCEQYF. For the CDR3, the DNA is TGCGGCGTTGAGTCGGGACTAGGATGCGAGCAGTACTTC.

Remarks on this clonotype: Germline and junction disagree at one end, which may indicate a read error. J is TRBJ2-1 and V is TRBV7-9, with D tentatively TRBD1 (6 bases). The CDR3 sequence is 15 residues long. Germline lookup yields CDR1 SEHNR and CDR2 FQNEAQ (reference sequence). The CDR3 here is CTSSPTGSSYNEQFF. In DNA, the CDR3 is TGCACCAGCAGCCCGACAGGTAGCTCCTACAATGAGCAGTTCTTC.

Comments on this clonotype: Without the conserved terminal phenylalanine or tryptophan, this CDR3 likely stems from a read error. V and J are TRBV4-2 and TRBJ1-5; weak D call: TRBD1 (5 bases). CDR1 LGHNA and CDR2 YNFKEQ come from the germline V gene. The CDR3 consists of 15 residues. The CDR3 is CASIQDWGSNQPQHL. In DNA form, the CDR3 reads TGTGCCAGCATCCAAGATTGGGGGAGCAATCAGCCCCAGCATCTT.

The genes are TRBV9 and TRBJ2-5; possibly TRBD1 or TRBD2 for D (5 bases each). The germline V gene encodes CDR1 SGDLS and CDR2 YYNGEE. V lost 1 base and J 2 bases, leaving 12 bases between the germline ends. The CDR3 covers 15 residues. CDR3: CASSVTPGLQETQYF. The CDR3 bases are TGTGCCAGCAGCGTAACTCCGGGGCTTCAAGAGACCCAGTACTTC.